This T cell receptor beta chain came from a study of cytomegalovirus exposure and HLA in healthy donors. PCR used 60 Vbeta primers and 13 Jbeta primers. The protocol was immunoSEQ multiplex PCR, while the TCRdb copy is restricted to in-frame clones and leaves out a portion. The sample has around 170,000 clones, 65% to 80% seen once. Germline lookup yields CDR1 SGHRS and CDR2 YFSETQ. Trimming took 0 bases from V and 4 from J, leaving 13 bases between them. This CDR3 spans 16 amino acids. The sequenced sample was PBMCs. This chain joins TRBV5-1 and TRBJ2-2; D unclear. This clonotype was obtained from a woman aged 40 to 50 in good health and CMV-seronegative. The CDR3 spells CASSLGLLRSTGELFF. The CDR3 region has the DNA TGCGCCAGCAGCTTGGGACTCCTACGGAGCACCGGGGAGCTGTTTTTT.